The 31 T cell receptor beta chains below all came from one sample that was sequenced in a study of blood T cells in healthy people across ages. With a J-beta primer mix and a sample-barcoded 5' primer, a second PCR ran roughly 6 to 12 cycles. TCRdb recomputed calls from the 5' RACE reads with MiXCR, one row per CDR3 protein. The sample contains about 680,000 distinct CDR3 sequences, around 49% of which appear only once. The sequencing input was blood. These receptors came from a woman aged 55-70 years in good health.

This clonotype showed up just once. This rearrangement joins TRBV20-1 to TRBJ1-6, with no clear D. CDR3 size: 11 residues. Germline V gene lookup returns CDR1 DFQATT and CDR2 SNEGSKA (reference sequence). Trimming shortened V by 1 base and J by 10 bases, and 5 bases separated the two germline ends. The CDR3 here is CSARVGSPLHF. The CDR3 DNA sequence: TGCAGTGCTAGAGTTGGATCACCCCTCCACTTT.

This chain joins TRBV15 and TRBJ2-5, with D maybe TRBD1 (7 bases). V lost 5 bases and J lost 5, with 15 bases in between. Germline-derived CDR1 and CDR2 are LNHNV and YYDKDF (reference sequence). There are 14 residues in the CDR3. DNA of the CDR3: TGTGCCACCAGCCGCGGGACAGCCGGGGAGACCCAGTACTTC. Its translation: CATSRGTAGETQYF.

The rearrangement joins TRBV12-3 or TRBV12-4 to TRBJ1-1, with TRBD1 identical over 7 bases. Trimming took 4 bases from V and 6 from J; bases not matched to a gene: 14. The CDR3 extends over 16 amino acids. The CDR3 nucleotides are TGTGCCAGCAGTTCTGATTTAGGAAAGGGACAGCCTGAAGCTTTCTTT. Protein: CASSSDLGKGQPEAFF.

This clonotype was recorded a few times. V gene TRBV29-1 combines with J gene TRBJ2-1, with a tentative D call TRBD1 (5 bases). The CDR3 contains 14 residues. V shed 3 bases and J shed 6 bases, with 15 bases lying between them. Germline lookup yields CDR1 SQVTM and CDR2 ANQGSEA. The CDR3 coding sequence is TGCAGCGTTGAGATCAGGGCTCAGGGCAATGAGCAGTTCTTC. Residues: CSVEIRAQGNEQFF.

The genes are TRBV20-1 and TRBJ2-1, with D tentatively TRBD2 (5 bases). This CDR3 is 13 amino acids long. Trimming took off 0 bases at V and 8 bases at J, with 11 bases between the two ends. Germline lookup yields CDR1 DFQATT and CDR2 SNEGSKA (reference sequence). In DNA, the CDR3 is TGCAGTGCTAGAGAGCTAGCTGACGATGAGCAGTTCTTC. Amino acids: CSARELADDEQFF.

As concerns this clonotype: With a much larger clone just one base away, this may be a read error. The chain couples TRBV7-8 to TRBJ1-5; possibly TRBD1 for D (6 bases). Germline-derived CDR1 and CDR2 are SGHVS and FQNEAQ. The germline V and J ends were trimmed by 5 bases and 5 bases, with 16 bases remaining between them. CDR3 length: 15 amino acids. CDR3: CASSVDGGLYQPQHF. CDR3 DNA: TGTGCCAGCAGCGTAGATGGGGGCCTATATCAGCCCCAGCATTTT.

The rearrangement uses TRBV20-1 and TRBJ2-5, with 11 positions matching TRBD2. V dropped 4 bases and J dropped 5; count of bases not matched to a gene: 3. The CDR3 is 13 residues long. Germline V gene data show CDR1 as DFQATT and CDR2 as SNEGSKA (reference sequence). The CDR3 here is CSATTSGSETQYF. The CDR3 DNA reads TGCAGTGCTACTACTAGCGGGAGCGAGACCCAGTACTTC.

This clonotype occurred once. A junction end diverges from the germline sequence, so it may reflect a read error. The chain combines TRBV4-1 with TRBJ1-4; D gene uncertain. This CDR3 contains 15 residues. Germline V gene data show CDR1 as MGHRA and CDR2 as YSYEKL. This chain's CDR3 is CASSVSRATNEKLFF. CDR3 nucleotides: TGTGCCAGCAGCGTCTCCCGAGCAACTAATGAAAAACTGTTTTTT.

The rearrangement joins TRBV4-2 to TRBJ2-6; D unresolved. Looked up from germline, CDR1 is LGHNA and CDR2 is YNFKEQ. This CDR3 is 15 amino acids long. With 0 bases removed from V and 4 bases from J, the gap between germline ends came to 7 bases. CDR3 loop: CASSQDVLGANVLTF. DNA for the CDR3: TGTGCCAGCAGCCAAGATGTTTTAGGGGCCAACGTCCTGACTTTC.

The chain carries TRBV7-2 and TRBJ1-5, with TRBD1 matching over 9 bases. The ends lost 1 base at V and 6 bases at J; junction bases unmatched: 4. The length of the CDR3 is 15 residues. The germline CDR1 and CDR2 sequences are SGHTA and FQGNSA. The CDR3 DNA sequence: TGTGCCAGCAGCTTAGATGCGGACAGGGGTCAGCCCCAGCATTTT. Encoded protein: CASSLDADRGQPQHF.

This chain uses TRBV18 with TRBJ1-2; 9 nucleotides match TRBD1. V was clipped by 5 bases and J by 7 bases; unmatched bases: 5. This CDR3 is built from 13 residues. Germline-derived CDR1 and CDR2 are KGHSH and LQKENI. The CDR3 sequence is CASSADRGPGYTF. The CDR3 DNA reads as TGTGCCAGCTCAGCGGACAGGGGTCCTGGCTACACCTTC.

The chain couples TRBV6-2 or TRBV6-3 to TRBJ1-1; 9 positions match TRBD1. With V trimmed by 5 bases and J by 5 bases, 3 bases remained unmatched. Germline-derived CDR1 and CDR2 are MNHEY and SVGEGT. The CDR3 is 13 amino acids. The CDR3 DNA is TGTGCCAGCAGTGGGGACAGGGTTACTGAAGCTTTCTTT. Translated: CASSGDRVTEAFF.

This CDR3 is CASSLSGPHNEQFF. The CDR3 coding sequence is TGTGCCAGCAGCCTGTCCGGGCCCCACAATGAGCAGTTCTTC. The chain joins TRBV3-1 to TRBJ2-1; D unclear. The V end lost 4 bases, the J end lost 5 bases, and 12 bases lay between the germline ends. The germline V gene encodes CDR1 LGHDT and CDR2 YNNKEL (reference sequence). The CDR3 consists of 14 residues.

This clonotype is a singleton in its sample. The CDR3 region has the DNA TGCGCCAGCACGGTGGGCAGGGGGTATAGCGAGCAGTACTTC. Translating gives CASTVGRGYSEQYF. The V and J genes are TRBV10-2 and TRBJ2-5; 7 nucleotides align to TRBD1. TRBJ2-7 matches the DNA end more closely, so the J call is doubtful. The V gene's germline CDR1 is WSHSY and CDR2 SAAADI. The CDR3 loop spans 14 amino acids.

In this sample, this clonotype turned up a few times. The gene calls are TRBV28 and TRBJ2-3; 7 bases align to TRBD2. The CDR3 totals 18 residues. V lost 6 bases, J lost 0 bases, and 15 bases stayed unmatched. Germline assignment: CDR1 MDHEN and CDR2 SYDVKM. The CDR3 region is CASSLTTGREDSTDTQYF. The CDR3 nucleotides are TGTGCCAGCAGCCTTACAACGGGTCGGGAGGATAGCACAGATACGCAGTATTTT.

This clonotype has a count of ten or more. CDR3 sequence: CSVGPGSSGAYEQYF. The CDR3 DNA sequence: TGCAGCGTTGGTCCCGGGTCTAGCGGGGCCTACGAGCAGTACTTC. The chain recombines TRBV29-1 with TRBJ2-7; 9 nucleotides align to TRBD2. CDR3 length: 15 residues. After removal of 4 bases from V and 2 bases from J, the junction contained 9 bases not matched to a gene. Germline lookup yields CDR1 SQVTM and CDR2 ANQGSEA.

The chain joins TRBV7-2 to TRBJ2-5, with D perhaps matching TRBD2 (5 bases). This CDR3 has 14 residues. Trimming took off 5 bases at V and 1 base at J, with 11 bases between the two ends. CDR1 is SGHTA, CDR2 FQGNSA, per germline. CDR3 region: CASSPNSVQETQYF. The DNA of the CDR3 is TGTGCCAGCAGCCCGAATAGCGTCCAAGAGACCCAGTACTTC.

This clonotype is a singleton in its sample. CDR3 DNA: TGTGCCAGCAGTTTGTTGGGGGACGAGACCCAGTACTTC. Translating it yields CASSLLGDETQYF. J is TRBJ2-4 and V is TRBV27; the D call may be TRBD1 or TRBD2 (5 bases each). Gene TRBJ2-5 matches the end of the DNA better, so the J call may be wrong. The CDR3 totals 13 residues. CDR1 is MNHEY and CDR2 is SMNVEV in the germline V gene (reference sequence).

CDR3 coding DNA: TGTGCCAGCAGTTTAGCGGGGGCAGGGGGCTACGAGCAGTACTTC. Translated, it gives CASSLAGAGGYEQYF. This chain connects TRBV28 to TRBJ2-7; D possibly matches TRBD1 or TRBD2 (7 bases each). The CDR3 spans 15 residues. Germline CDR1 is MDHEN and CDR2 is SYDVKM. V was pared by 2 bases and J by 3 bases, with 14 bases between. The entire variable domain, with the rest obtained from reference TRBV28 and TRBJ2-7, is as follows: DVKVTQSSRYLVKRTGEKVFLECVQDMDHENMFWYRQDPGLGLRLIYFSYDVKMKEKGDIPEGYSVSREKKERFSLILESASTNQTSMYLCASSLAGAGGYEQYFGPGTRLTVT.

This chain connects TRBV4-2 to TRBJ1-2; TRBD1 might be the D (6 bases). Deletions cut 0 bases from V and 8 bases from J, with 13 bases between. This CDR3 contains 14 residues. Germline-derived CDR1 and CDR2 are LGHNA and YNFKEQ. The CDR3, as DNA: TGTGCCAGCAGCCAAGATCGGGGGGCCCGCGGCTACACCTTC. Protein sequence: CASSQDRGARGYTF.

The CDR3 loop is CASSRTSSSAKETQYF. For the CDR3, the DNA is TGTGCCAGCAGCCGGACTAGCTCATCAGCCAAAGAGACCCAGTACTTC. The rearrangement links TRBV6-2 or TRBV6-3 to TRBJ2-7; 8 bases fit TRBD2. The J call is in doubt because the DNA end fits TRBJ2-5 better. CDR1 is MNHEY and CDR2 is SVGEGT in the germline V gene. The CDR3 runs 16 residues.

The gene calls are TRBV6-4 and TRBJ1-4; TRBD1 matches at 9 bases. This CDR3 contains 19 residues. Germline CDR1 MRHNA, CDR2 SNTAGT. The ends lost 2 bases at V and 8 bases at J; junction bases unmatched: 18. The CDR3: CASSDPGQGFPLLGEKLFF. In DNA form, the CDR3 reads TGTGCCAGCAGTGACCCGGGACAGGGCTTCCCCTTGTTGGGCGAAAAACTGTTTTTT.

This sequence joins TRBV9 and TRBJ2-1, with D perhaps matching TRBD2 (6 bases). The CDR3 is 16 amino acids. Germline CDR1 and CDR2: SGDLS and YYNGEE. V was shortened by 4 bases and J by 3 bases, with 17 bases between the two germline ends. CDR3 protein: CASSPSGQGGYNEQFF. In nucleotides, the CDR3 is TGTGCCAGCAGCCCCAGCGGGCAGGGAGGCTACAATGAGCAGTTCTTC.

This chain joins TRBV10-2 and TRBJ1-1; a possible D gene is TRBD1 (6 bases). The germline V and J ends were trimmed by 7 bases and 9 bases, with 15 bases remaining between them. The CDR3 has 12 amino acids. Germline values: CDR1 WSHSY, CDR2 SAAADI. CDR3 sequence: CASKGGQEKAFF. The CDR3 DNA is TGCGCCAGCAAAGGGGGGCAAGAAAAAGCTTTCTTT.

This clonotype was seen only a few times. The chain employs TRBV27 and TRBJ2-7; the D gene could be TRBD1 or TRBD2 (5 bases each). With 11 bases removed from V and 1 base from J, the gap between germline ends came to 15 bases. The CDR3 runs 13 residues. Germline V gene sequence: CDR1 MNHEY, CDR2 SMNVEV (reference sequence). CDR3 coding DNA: TGTGCCGTGGGACGTTCGGGGTCCTACGAGCAGTACTTC. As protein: CAVGRSGSYEQYF.

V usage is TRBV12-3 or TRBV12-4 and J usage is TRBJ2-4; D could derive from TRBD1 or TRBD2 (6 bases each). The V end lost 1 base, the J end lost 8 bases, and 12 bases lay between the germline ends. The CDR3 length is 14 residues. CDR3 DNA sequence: TGTGCCAGCAGTTTAGGGGCGGGACATGACATTCAGTACTTC. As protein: CASSLGAGHDIQYF.

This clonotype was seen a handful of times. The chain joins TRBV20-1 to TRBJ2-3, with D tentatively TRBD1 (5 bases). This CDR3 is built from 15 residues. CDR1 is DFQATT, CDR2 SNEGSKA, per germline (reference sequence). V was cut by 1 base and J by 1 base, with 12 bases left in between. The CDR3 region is CSARGQSGGTDTQYF. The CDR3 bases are TGCAGTGCTAGAGGACAGTCCGGCGGCACAGATACGCAGTATTTT.

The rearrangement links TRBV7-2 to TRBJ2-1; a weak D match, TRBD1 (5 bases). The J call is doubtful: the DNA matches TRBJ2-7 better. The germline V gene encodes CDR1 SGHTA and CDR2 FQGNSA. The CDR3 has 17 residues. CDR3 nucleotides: TGTGCCAGCAGTTCACAGGCTTCTCACGCAACCTACAATGAGCAGTACTTC. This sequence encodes CASSSQASHATYNEQYF.

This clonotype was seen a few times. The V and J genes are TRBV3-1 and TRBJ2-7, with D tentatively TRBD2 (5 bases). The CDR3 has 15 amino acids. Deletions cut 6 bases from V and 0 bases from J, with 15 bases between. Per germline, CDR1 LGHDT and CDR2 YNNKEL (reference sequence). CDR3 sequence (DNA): TGTGCCAGCAGTGACGGCGGGTGGAGCTCCTACGAGCAGTACTTC. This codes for CASSDGGWSSYEQYF.

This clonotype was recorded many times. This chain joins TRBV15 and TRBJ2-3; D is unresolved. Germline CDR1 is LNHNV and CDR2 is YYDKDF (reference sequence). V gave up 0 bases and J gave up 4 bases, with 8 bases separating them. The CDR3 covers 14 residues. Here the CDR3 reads CATSRELNSDTQYF. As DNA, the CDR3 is TGTGCCACCAGCAGAGAACTCAACTCAGATACGCAGTATTTT.

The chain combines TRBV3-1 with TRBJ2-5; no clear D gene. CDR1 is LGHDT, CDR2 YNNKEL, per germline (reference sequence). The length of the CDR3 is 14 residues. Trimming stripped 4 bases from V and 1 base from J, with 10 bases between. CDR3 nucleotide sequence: TGTGCCAGCAGCCGGTATTATCTCCAAGAGACCCAGTACTTC. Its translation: CASSRYYLQETQYF.